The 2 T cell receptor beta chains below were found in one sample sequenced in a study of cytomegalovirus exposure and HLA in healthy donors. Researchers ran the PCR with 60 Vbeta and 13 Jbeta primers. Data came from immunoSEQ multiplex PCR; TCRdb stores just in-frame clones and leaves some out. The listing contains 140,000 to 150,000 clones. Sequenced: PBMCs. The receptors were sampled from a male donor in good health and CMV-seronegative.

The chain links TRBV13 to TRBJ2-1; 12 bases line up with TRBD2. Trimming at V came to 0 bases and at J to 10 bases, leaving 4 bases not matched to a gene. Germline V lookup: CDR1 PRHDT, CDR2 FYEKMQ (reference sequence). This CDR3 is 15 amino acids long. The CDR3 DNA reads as TGTGCCAGCAGCTTAGGGACTAGCGGGGGAGGGGAGCAGTTCTTC. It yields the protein CASSLGTSGGGEQFF.

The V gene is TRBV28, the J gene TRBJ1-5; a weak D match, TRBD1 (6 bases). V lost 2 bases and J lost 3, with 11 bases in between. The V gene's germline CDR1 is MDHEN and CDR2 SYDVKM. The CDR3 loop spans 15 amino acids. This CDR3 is CASSLRGGNNQPQHF. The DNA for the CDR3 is TGTGCCAGCAGTTTACGGGGGGGCAACAATCAGCCCCAGCATTTT.